The TCR beta chain under discussion was sequenced for a study of cytomegalovirus exposure and HLA in healthy donors. Comment on this clone: Its target is not known.

CDR1 is SGHKS, CDR2 YYEKEE, per germline (reference sequence). The CDR3 consists of 15 residues. The junction had 12 bases not matched to a gene; V was cut back by 4 bases and J by 7 bases. Broader study findings: Being productive about 90% or about 30% of the time was typical of most TCR beta V segments in an earlier analysis. The study found most TCR sequences rare, yet found some public TCRs in many donors. The study listed approximately 170 cytomegalovirus-associated TCR beta chains. Another analysis was done later, and it associated 15,000 or so TCR beta sequences with HLA alleles at 0.05 false discovery rate.

The primer mix had 60 Vbeta and 13 Jbeta primers. Using immunoSEQ multiplex PCR, the repertoire was profiled, and TCRdb retains in-frame clones only, with some absent. This table lists 200,000 or so clones. The TCR comes from a boy aged 5-17 years in good health and CMV-seronegative. The sequenced sample consisted of PBMCs. V gene TRBV5-5 combines with J gene TRBJ1-2; 8 bases agree with TRBD1. The CDR3 DNA is TGTGCCAGCAGCGTACAGGGGGGGCCTATCGGTGGCTACACCTTC. It codes for CASSVQGGPIGGYTF.